A selection of T cell receptor beta chains follows, all from one sample in a study of cytomegalovirus exposure and HLA in healthy donors. TCRdb's table, derived via immunoSEQ multiplex PCR, lists solely in-frame clones and lacks some. In the table there are about 120,000 clones, 60% to 80% of which are singletons. Sample: PBMCs. These receptors were obtained from a woman aged 45-60 years in good health and CMV-seronegative. Both conserved end residues are part of each CDR3. A D gene is named only where the DNA matches it firmly. Clone size, where shown, is once, few, many, or a class for clones that have expanded.

d_gene	abundance	j_gene	v_gene	CDR3nt	CDR3aa
TRBD1	-	TRBJ1-5	TRBV7-9	TGTTCCAGCAGCTACGGACAGGGGGGTCAGCCCCAGCATTTT	CSSSYGQGGQPQHF
TRBD1	once	TRBJ1-4	TRBV10-3	TGTGCCATCAGTGATTCAGGGGGTCCTAATGAAAAACTGTTTTTT	CAISDSGGPNEKLFF
TRBD1	-	TRBJ1-5	TRBV2	TGTGCCAGCCGGACAGGTAGCAATCAGCCCCAGCATTTT	CASRTGSNQPQHF
-	few	TRBJ1-1	TRBV18	TGTGCCAGCTCACCATTGAACATGGACACTGAAGCTTTCTTT	CASSPLNMDTEAFF
TRBD2	-	TRBJ2-7	TRBV5-6	TGTGCCAGCAGCCCAGGAACCGGGACTAGTTTATACGAGCAGTACTTC	CASSPGTGTSLYEQYF
TRBD2	-	TRBJ2-2	TRBV4-2	TGTGCCAGCAGCCAAGTAGTAGCGGGTCCCGGGGAGCTGTTTTTT	CASSQVVAGPGELFF
TRBD1	once	TRBJ1-1	TRBV19	TGTGCCAGTAGACAGCTCACCGGGACAGCAAATGAAGCTTTCTTT	CASRQLTGTANEAFF
-	-	TRBJ1-2	TRBV6-1	TGTGCCAGCAGACGAGACAGCTATGGCTACACCTTC	CASRRDSYGYTF
-	-	TRBJ2-3	TRBV7-2	TGTGCCAGCAGGGCCCTCACAGATACGCAGTATTTT	CASRALTDTQYF
-	-	TRBJ2-1	TRBV5-8	TGTGCCAGCAGCTTGGTGCATTTGCAGGGAAGCTCCTACAATGAGCAGTTCTTC	CASSLVHLQGSSYNEQFF
TRBD2	-	TRBJ2-3	TRBV6-8	TGTGCCAGCAGTTACTCCCACCGAACTAGCGGCACAGATACGCAGTATTTT	CASSYSHRTSGTDTQYF
-	-	TRBJ1-5	TRBV28	TGTGCCAGCTTATCGGGGAATCAGCCCCAGCATTTT	CASLSGNQPQHF
-	-	TRBJ2-7	TRBV4-2	TGTGCCAGCAGCCAAGAAACCTCGGGGGAGCAGTACTTC	CASSQETSGEQYF
TRBD2	-	TRBJ2-7	TRBV28	TGTGCCAGTGGACTAGCGCAGACCTACGAGCAGTACTTC	CASGLAQTYEQYF
-	-	TRBJ2-7	TRBV4-3	TGCGCCAGCAGCCAATATACAGAGACCTACGAGCAGTACTTC	CASSQYTETYEQYF
TRBD1	-	TRBJ1-5	TRBV30	TGTGCCTGGAACCCGGGACAGATGAATCAGCCCCAGCATTTT	CAWNPGQMNQPQHF
-	-	TRBJ1-2	TRBV4-2	TGTGCCAGCAGCCAAGATTACAGCCCGATCTATGGCTACACCTTC	CASSQDYSPIYGYTF
-	-	TRBJ1-1	TRBV11-2	TGTGCCAGCAGCTTAGCGGCACAGCAGAGCATGAACACTGAAGCTTTCTTT	CASSLAAQQSMNTEAFF
TRBD2	once	TRBJ2-1	TRBV10-3	TGTGCCATCAGCTATTTCGGACTAGCGGTCCCAGAGGGTCGCAATGAGCAGTTCTTC	CAISYFGLAVPEGRNEQFF
TRBD2	-	TRBJ2-3	TRBV27	TGTGCCAGCAGTTTTGGACTAGTGCCGCAGTATTTT	CASSFGLVPQYF
TRBD2	-	TRBJ2-7	TRBV7-9	TGTGCCAGCAGCCCAGGGACTAGCGGGGCCCATTCCTACGAGCAGTACTTC	CASSPGTSGAHSYEQYF
TRBD1	-	TRBJ2-2	TRBV7-9	TGTGCCAGCAGCTGGGACAGCCGGAACACCGGGGAGCTGTTTTTT	CASSWDSRNTGELFF
-	-	TRBJ2-1	TRBV4-2	TGTGCCAGCAGCCAAGAGGAGTTCAGGGGCAATGAGCAGTTCTTC	CASSQEEFRGNEQFF
-	-	TRBJ1-3	TRBV16	TGTGCCAGCAGCCAGAGCACAGGACACTCTGGAAACACCATATATTTT	CASSQSTGHSGNTIYF
TRBD1	-	TRBJ2-7	TRBV28	TGTGCCAGCAGAGCGACAGGGCAAGCCTACGAGCAGTACTTC	CASRATGQAYEQYF
TRBD2	-	TRBJ2-3	TRBV5-6	TGTGCCAGCAGCACGGCGGGAGGGTTTACAGATACGCAGTATTTT	CASSTAGGFTDTQYF
TRBD2	-	TRBJ2-1	TRBV7-3	TGTGCCAGCAGCTGGACTAGCGGGATGGCCAGTGAGCAGTTCTTC	CASSWTSGMASEQFF
-	-	TRBJ1-2	TRBV7-3	TGTGCCAGCAGCGGCCAGGGGTATGGCTACACCTTC	CASSGQGYGYTF